This record concerns one T cell receptor (beta chain) sequence. Original processing methods: The authors estimated nucleated cell counts from reference gene primer amplification. The assay was immunoSEQ multiplex PCR, and TCRdb's table has in-frame clones only and misses some. That table gives V, J and clone size, and the DNA gave D and trimming. The sample yields 300,000 to 450,000 clones, 80% to 90% seen once. Individuals drawn from 24 US areas were about 18 to 95 years old. The V and J ends lost 3 bases and 7 bases, in that order; junction bases with no gene match: 15. The CDR3 consists of 17 residues. CDR1 and CDR2 from the germline V gene are MDHEN and SYDVKM. The sample is drawn from a study of blood T cell repertoires in COVID-19.

The chain couples TRBV28 to TRBJ2-1; 7 bases align to TRBD1. The sequenced material came from PBMCs or T cells enriched from blood (not recorded which). The TCR comes from a man younger than 35 who had recovered from COVID-19. The CDR3 sequence is CASSFMTAGGLGNEQFF. The CDR3 nucleotides are TGTGCCAGCAGTTTTATGACTGCAGGGGGTTTGGGGAATGAGCAGTTCTTC. The whole variable domain, remainder taken from reference TRBV28 and TRBJ2-1, is DVKVTQSSRYLVKRTGEKVFLECVQDMDHENMFWYRQDPGLGLRLIYFSYDVKMKEKGDIPEGYSVSREKKERFSLILESASTNQTSMYLCASSFMTAGGLGNEQFFGPGTRLTVL.